A selection of T cell receptor beta chains follows, all from one sample in a study of blood T cells in healthy people across ages. TCRdb re-called the 5' RACE reads through MiXCR, storing one row per CDR3 protein. The data show about 1.8 million distinct CDR3 sequences, 49% seen once. Source material: blood. The receptors shown here come from a middle-aged woman in good health. The CDR3 runs from the conserved cysteine through the conserved F or W. The D gene is left open where the match is weak. Rows may omit the clone size; those that give it use once, few, many or a size class.

D gene: TRBD1; J gene: TRBJ1-2; V gene: TRBV13; clone size: NA; CDR3 DNA: TGTGCCAGCAGCTCCCAGGGGGCGCAGGACTATGGCTACACCTTC; CDR3 protein: CASSSQGAQDYGYTF
D gene: TRBD2; J gene: TRBJ2-3; V gene: TRBV28; clone size: NA; CDR3 DNA: TGTGCCAGCAGTACAACTAGCGGGGGGGCCCATACGCAGTATTTT; CDR3 protein: CASSTTSGGAHTQYF
D gene: TRBD1; J gene: TRBJ1-4; V gene: TRBV20-1; clone size: NA; CDR3 DNA: TGCAGTGTAGCCCCGGGACAGACTAATGAAAAACTGTTTTTT; CDR3 protein: CSVAPGQTNEKLFF
D gene: NA; J gene: TRBJ2-1; V gene: TRBV7-9; clone size: few; CDR3 DNA: TGTGCCAGCAGCTTAGAGTTTGCCTACAATGAGCAGTTCTTC; CDR3 protein: CASSLEFAYNEQFF
D gene: NA; J gene: TRBJ2-5; V gene: TRBV27; clone size: once; CDR3 DNA: TGTGCCAGCAGTGGATTGGACAGCTTTAAAGAGACCCAGTACTTC; CDR3 protein: CASSGLDSFKETQYF
D gene: NA; J gene: TRBJ1-5; V gene: TRBV6-2/TRBV6-3; clone size: NA; CDR3 DNA: TGTGCCAGCAGTTACTCGGCAGGGCGTCAGCCCCAGCATTTT; CDR3 protein: CASSYSAGRQPQHF
D gene: NA; J gene: TRBJ2-3; V gene: TRBV12-3/TRBV12-4; clone size: NA; CDR3 DNA: TGTGCCAGCAGTTCTAAGAAGGTTCCAGATACGCAGTATTTT; CDR3 protein: CASSSKKVPDTQYF
D gene: TRBD1; J gene: TRBJ2-5; V gene: TRBV7-2; clone size: NA; CDR3 DNA: TGTGCCAGCAGATCCGGGACAGGGGAACAAGAGACCCAGTACTTC; CDR3 protein: CASRSGTGEQETQYF
D gene: NA; J gene: TRBJ2-1; V gene: TRBV29-1; clone size: NA; CDR3 DNA: TGCAGCCCGAAGAGGGGGAATGAGCAGTTCTTC; CDR3 protein: CSPKRGNEQFF
D gene: NA; J gene: TRBJ2-5; V gene: TRBV27; clone size: many; CDR3 DNA: TGTGCCAGCAGTCCCGGGGGTAGTGGGGAGACCCAGTACTTC; CDR3 protein: CASSPGGSGETQYF
D gene: NA; J gene: TRBJ2-3; V gene: TRBV20-1; clone size: NA; CDR3 DNA: TGCAGTGCTAGAGAGGGCGGGGGCACAGATACGCAGTATTTT; CDR3 protein: CSAREGGGTDTQYF
D gene: NA; J gene: TRBJ1-2; V gene: TRBV15; clone size: NA; CDR3 DNA: TGTGCCACCAGCAACTCACAGGGCGAAGATGGCTACACCTTC; CDR3 protein: CATSNSQGEDGYTF
D gene: NA; J gene: TRBJ1-2; V gene: TRBV6-2/TRBV6-3; clone size: NA; CDR3 DNA: TGTGCCAGCAGTTACTCCGGCAGCGCTGGTGGCTACACCTTC; CDR3 protein: CASSYSGSAGGYTF
D gene: TRBD1; J gene: TRBJ2-3; V gene: TRBV28; clone size: NA; CDR3 DNA: TGTGCCAGCACCACCCCCGTGACAGGGGCTGAGACAGATACGCAGTATTTT; CDR3 protein: CASTTPVTGAETDTQYF
D gene: NA; J gene: TRBJ1-2; V gene: TRBV28; clone size: few; CDR3 DNA: TGTGCCAGCAAGGGCGGACTTAACTATGGCTACACCTTC; CDR3 protein: CASKGGLNYGYTF
D gene: TRBD1; J gene: TRBJ1-4; V gene: TRBV29-1; clone size: NA; CDR3 DNA: TGCAGCGGACAGGGACGAGATGAAAAACTGTTTTTT; CDR3 protein: CSGQGRDEKLFF
D gene: TRBD1; J gene: TRBJ1-4; V gene: TRBV9; clone size: few; CDR3 DNA: TGTGCCAGCAGCGACGGGACAGGGGTTGAAAAACTGTTTTTT; CDR3 protein: CASSDGTGVEKLFF
D gene: NA; J gene: TRBJ2-3; V gene: TRBV27; clone size: NA; CDR3 DNA: TGTGCCAGCAACGAGGGGTGGGGAAGCACAGATACGCAGTATTTT; CDR3 protein: CASNEGWGSTDTQYF
D gene: TRBD1; J gene: TRBJ2-6; V gene: TRBV19; clone size: NA; CDR3 DNA: TGTGCCAGTACCGACACAGGGGCTGGGGCCAACGTCCTGACTTTC; CDR3 protein: CASTDTGAGANVLTF
D gene: TRBD1; J gene: TRBJ1-5; V gene: TRBV2; clone size: NA; CDR3 DNA: TGTGCCAGCAGCCGACAGGGGGCGGCGAGTCAGCCCCAGCATTTT; CDR3 protein: CASSRQGAASQPQHF
D gene: NA; J gene: TRBJ1-1; V gene: TRBV6-1; clone size: NA; CDR3 DNA: TGTGCCAGCAGTGAAACGGGGGCCTACACTGAAGCTTTCTTT; CDR3 protein: CASSETGAYTEAFF
D gene: TRBD2; J gene: TRBJ2-1; V gene: TRBV12-3/TRBV12-4; clone size: few; CDR3 DNA: TGTGCCAGCAGCCGCAATGCGGCGGGGGGGCGGTACAATGAGCAGTTCTTC; CDR3 protein: CASSRNAAGGRYNEQFF
D gene: TRBD2; J gene: TRBJ2-1; V gene: TRBV4-2; clone size: few; CDR3 DNA: TGTGCCAGCAGCCGCGGGGGGGCAGATGAGCAGTTCTTC; CDR3 protein: CASSRGGADEQFF
D gene: TRBD2; J gene: TRBJ2-1; V gene: TRBV20-1; clone size: NA; CDR3 DNA: TGCAGTGCTCACATAACGGGAAGCGGGGGCCTCTCCTACGAGCAGTTCTTC; CDR3 protein: CSAHITGSGGLSYEQFF
D gene: NA; J gene: TRBJ2-3; V gene: TRBV4-3; clone size: NA; CDR3 DNA: TGCGCCAGCAGCCAAGTTTCGGGTTCTCCGCAGTATTTT; CDR3 protein: CASSQVSGSPQYF
D gene: TRBD2; J gene: TRBJ2-5; V gene: TRBV20-1; clone size: few; CDR3 DNA: TGCAGTGCTAGAGACCTCGGGACTAGCTCTGAGACCCAGTACTTC; CDR3 protein: CSARDLGTSSETQYF
D gene: NA; J gene: TRBJ1-1; V gene: TRBV7-2; clone size: few; CDR3 DNA: TGTGCCAGCAGCTTAGCTAGGGGGGTGAACACTGAAGCTTTCTTT; CDR3 protein: CASSLARGVNTEAFF
D gene: TRBD2; J gene: TRBJ2-4; V gene: TRBV4-1; clone size: few; CDR3 DNA: TGCGCCAGCAGCCAAAATCTAGCGGGGGCCAAAAACATTCAGTACTTC; CDR3 protein: CASSQNLAGAKNIQYF
D gene: TRBD1; J gene: TRBJ2-3; V gene: TRBV7-2; clone size: NA; CDR3 DNA: TGTGCCAGCAGCTACCCAGGGGGAGCAGATACGCAGTATTTT; CDR3 protein: CASSYPGGADTQYF
D gene: TRBD1; J gene: TRBJ1-2; V gene: TRBV28; clone size: NA; CDR3 DNA: TGTGCCAGCAGTCCCTGGACAGGCTATGGCTACACCTTC; CDR3 protein: CASSPWTGYGYTF
D gene: TRBD1; J gene: TRBJ2-7; V gene: TRBV12-3/TRBV12-4; clone size: NA; CDR3 DNA: TGTGCCAGCAAAAAAGGACAGGGAAGCTCCTACGAGCAGTACTTC; CDR3 protein: CASKKGQGSSYEQYF
D gene: NA; J gene: TRBJ2-5; V gene: TRBV20-1; clone size: NA; CDR3 DNA: TGCAGTGCTAGAGATCCGGGAAGGGGGAGAGAGACCCAGTACTTC; CDR3 protein: CSARDPGRGRETQYF
D gene: NA; J gene: TRBJ1-6; V gene: TRBV7-2; clone size: NA; CDR3 DNA: TGTGCCAGCAGCTTAGCTCAGGATTCACCCCTCCACTTT; CDR3 protein: CASSLAQDSPLHF
D gene: TRBD1; J gene: TRBJ1-1; V gene: TRBV5-1; clone size: NA; CDR3 DNA: TGCGCCAGCAGCTTGCGCGGGACAGAGATCACTGAAGCTTTCTTT; CDR3 protein: CASSLRGTEITEAFF
D gene: NA; J gene: TRBJ2-5; V gene: TRBV6-2/TRBV6-3; clone size: NA; CDR3 DNA: TGTGCCAGCAGTCCGCCGGGACTTAAAGAGACCCAGTACTTC; CDR3 protein: CASSPPGLKETQYF
D gene: NA; J gene: TRBJ1-2; V gene: TRBV29-1; clone size: NA; CDR3 DNA: TGCAGCGTTGGTCGTGGGCGGCGAAACTATGGCTACACCTTC; CDR3 protein: CSVGRGRRNYGYTF
D gene: NA; J gene: TRBJ2-4; V gene: TRBV20-1; clone size: few; CDR3 DNA: TGCAGTGTTGGGTTCCAAAACATTCAGTACTTC; CDR3 protein: CSVGFQNIQYF
D gene: TRBD1; J gene: TRBJ1-1; V gene: TRBV7-2; clone size: NA; CDR3 DNA: TGTGCCAGCAGCACAAGGGACAGCAGTTCTGAAGCTTTCTTT; CDR3 protein: CASSTRDSSSEAFF
D gene: TRBD2; J gene: TRBJ2-6; V gene: TRBV25-1; clone size: NA; CDR3 DNA: TGTGCCAGCATGCGGGGAGGGAGGGCTGGGGCCAACGTCCTGACTTTC; CDR3 protein: CASMRGGRAGANVLTF
D gene: NA; J gene: TRBJ2-1; V gene: TRBV4-3; clone size: NA; CDR3 DNA: TGCGCCAGCAGCCAAGGAGGACCGGCTGGGCAGTTCTTC; CDR3 protein: CASSQGGPAGQFF
D gene: NA; J gene: TRBJ2-1; V gene: TRBV24-1; clone size: few; CDR3 DNA: TGTGCCACCAGTAAGGGGTACAATGAGCAGTTCTTC; CDR3 protein: CATSKGYNEQFF
D gene: NA; J gene: TRBJ1-1; V gene: TRBV27; clone size: NA; CDR3 DNA: TGTGCCAGCAGTCCCGACGTTAAAGGGAACACTGAAGCTTTCTTT; CDR3 protein: CASSPDVKGNTEAFF
D gene: NA; J gene: TRBJ2-4; V gene: TRBV21-1; clone size: NA; CDR3 DNA: TGTGCCAGCTTAATCGGCGGAGGGGGCGCAAACATTCAGTACTTC; CDR3 protein: CASLIGGGGANIQYF